The present entry profiles one T cell receptor beta chain with its context. Its antigen is as yet unknown. Time point specified: patch test 1, 2 weeks after DPC sensitization. Stated treatment: therapeutic diphenylcyclopropenone sensitization with weekly scalp DPC. Prior to each patch test being applied, blood was drawn. MiXCR, applied by TCRdb to the RACE reads, yields one record per CDR3 protein. The sample lists some 340,000 distinct CDR3 sequences, around 7% occurring once. This record belongs to a study of human T cells and chemical hapten exposure. General study findings and limits: Expanded TCRs grouped into significantly more large CDR3 similarity clusters than controls produced. PT1 expanded TCR numbers tracked positively with patch test score.

The junction had 7 bases not matched to a gene; V was cut back by 2 bases and J by 3 bases. Germline V gene data show CDR1 as MDHEN and CDR2 as SYDVKM. The CDR3 length is 15 residues. This chain joins TRBV28 and TRBJ2-7; the match to TRBD2 covers 7 bases. Specimen: whole blood, collected in connection with sensitization to the hapten diphenylcyclopropenone (DPC). The source is a young woman with alopecia areata. Some clones in this sample may be carry-over from other donors' samples. CDR3 loop: CASSLIGGGIYEQYF. For the CDR3, the DNA is TGTGCCAGCAGTTTAATTGGCGGGGGAATCTACGAGCAGTACTTC.